This T cell receptor beta chain was recorded in a study of low-dose radiotherapy and immunotherapy resistance in tumors. About the research overall: Participants were given intravenous cyclophosphamide 200 mg/m2 every two weeks, one day before radiation and immunotherapy.

This CDR3 region has 14 residues. V gave up 0 bases and J gave up 6 bases, with 9 bases separating them. CDR1 and CDR2 from the germline V gene are LGHDT and YNNKEL (reference sequence). Alpha- and beta-chain coverage of first-strand cDNA came from TRAV- and TRBV-specific primers. With a V-primer adapter and a constant-region primer, TCRs were amplified for 20 PCR cycles. TCRdb passed the reads through MiXCR, listing each CDR3 protein once. The table shows around 60,000 distinct CDR3 sequences, with 23% occurring only once. Time point in this sample: after trial treatment. Treatment described: LDRT plus nivolumab, ipilimumab, low-dose cyclophosphamide and aspirin (RACIN trial).

The V and J genes are TRBV3-1 and TRBJ2-1; D call uncertain. The origin of this receptor is a male donor with prostate cancer. The sample consisted of PBMCs, taken after low-dose radiotherapy plus immunotherapy. CDR3 protein: CASSQEGSGNEQFF. CDR3 nucleotides: TGTGCCAGCAGCCAAGAGGGTTCGGGCAATGAGCAGTTCTTC.